The rows below give T cell receptor beta chains drawn from one sample of a study of shared T cell receptors in the human thymus. The assay was immunoSEQ multiplex PCR, and TCRdb's table has in-frame clones only and misses some. Altogether 600,000 to 900,000 clones are present, over 75% being singletons, with the ten largest covering about 0.0098%. The sample also formed part of further work on human thymus T cells.

The specimen was thymocytes. These receptors all come from a girl in the first two years of life with a congenital heart defect. Each CDR3 is given with its conserved first and last residue. The D gene is left open where the match is weak.

TRBV18,NA,TRBJ2-1,TGTGCCAGCTCAGAGCCCCAGGTTAAGAAGGACTCCTACAATGAGCAGTTCTTC,CASSEPQVKKDSYNEQFF
TRBV6-1,NA,TRBJ1-4,TGTGCCAGCAGTGAAGGGGTCCTCGGACTTAATGAAAAACTGTTTTTT,CASSEGVLGLNEKLFF
TRBV28,NA,TRBJ2-1,TGTGCCAGCAGTTTGCCCTACAGGGAGGGGCAGTTCTTC,CASSLPYREGQFF
TRBV4-3,NA,TRBJ2-2,TGCGCCAGCAGCCAAGGCACAGCAGTCCCAGGGGAGCTGTTTTTT,CASSQGTAVPGELFF
TRBV4-3,NA,TRBJ2-1,TGCGCCAGCAGCCAAAGGTTTTCGGACTCCCTCAAGGACAATGAGCAGTTCTTC,CASSQRFSDSLKDNEQFF
TRBV5-1,TRBD2,TRBJ2-5,TGCGCCAGCAGCTTCGGGAGCGGGGAGATCCAGTACTTC,CASSFGSGEIQYF
TRBV5-5,TRBD1,TRBJ1-2,TGTGCCAGCAGCTTGGGTGGACAGGGCGTTGGCTACACCTTC,CASSLGGQGVGYTF
TRBV5-6,NA,TRBJ2-1,TGTGCCAGCAGCCCCACCTTAGAGGGTACTTCCTATGAGCAGTTCTTC,CASSPTLEGTSYEQFF
TRBV9,TRBD1,TRBJ1-2,TGTGCCAGCAGCGCCGGGACAGAAAACTATGGCTACACCTTC,CASSAGTENYGYTF
TRBV28,NA,TRBJ2-3,TGTGCCAGCACACCCCTCCGGGACACCCTAAGCACAGATACGCAGTATTTT,CASTPLRDTLSTDTQYF
TRBV5-6,TRBD2,TRBJ2-3,TGTGCCAGCAGCCGGACTAGCGGGGGGGCTCGGGCGCAGTATTTT,CASSRTSGGARAQYF